Here is one T cell receptor beta chain with its context. Germline-derived CDR1 and CDR2 are SEHNR and FQNEAQ (reference sequence). The ends were cut back, 5 bases at V and 1 base at J, with 6 bases in the middle. CDR3 length: 13 residues. This record comes from a study of blood T cell repertoires in COVID-19. TCRdb's copy holds only in-frame clones and misses some; the assay was immunoSEQ multiplex PCR. The sample consists of roughly 250,000 clones, around 87% of them appearing once. Categorization into cohorts depended on clinical history that participants reported. This TCR came from a woman between 45 and 60 years old who had recovered from COVID-19. This chain links TRBV7-9 with TRBJ2-1; D is undetermined. The sample comprised PBMCs or T cells enriched from blood (not recorded which). The CDR3 loop is CASSPLSYNEQFF. The CDR3 coding sequence is TGTGCCAGCAGCCCCTTATCCTACAATGAGCAGTTCTTC.